The clone carrying this TCR beta chain was seen only a few times. The source of the sample is a study of T cell responses to AZD1222 COVID-19 vaccine. Germline V gene lookup returns CDR1 MDHEN and CDR2 SYDVKM. The CDR3 is 14 residues long. Trimming removed 5 bases at V and 7 bases at J, with 18 bases between. The protocol was immunoSEQ multiplex PCR, while the TCRdb copy is restricted to in-frame clones and leaves out a portion. Of 150,000 to 180,000 clones in the sample, roughly nine tenths were seen once. Sequences were derived from peripheral blood, sampled on day 0 of AZD1222 vaccination. The sequence was collected from an adult in good health. The gene calls are TRBV28 and TRBJ2-7; the D gene is possibly TRBD1 (5 bases). The CDR3 here is CASSLMSRAREQYF. CDR3 nucleotide sequence: TGTGCCAGCAGTCTAATGAGCAGGGCGCGTGAGCAGTACTTC.